The 11 T cell receptor beta chains in this list originate from one sample, sequenced in a study of cytomegalovirus exposure and HLA in healthy donors (dated by TCRdb to the late 2010s). Libraries were made using the immunoSEQ multiplex PCR assay. The multiplex PCR relied on a mix of 60 forward primers for TCR Vbeta segments and 13 reverse primers for TCR Jbeta segments. Drawn from immuneACCESS, this table holds only the in-frame rearrangements with V and J called that TCRdb kept. Clones are partly lost; checked studies trace under half to an unresolved V gene and leave the rest unexplained. For this sample there are 70,000 to 85,000 clones; around 60% appear just once. Of the sample, 4% to 5.5% falls within the top ten clones. The sample consisted of PBMCs. The receptors were sampled from a male donor in good health and CMV-seropositive.

The V call is TRBV6-1, the J call TRBJ1-2; D might be TRBD1 (6 bases). Germline loops: CDR1 MNHNS, CDR2 SASEGT. This CDR3 is 13 amino acids long. The V gene lost 7 bases and the J gene lost 9 bases, with 18 bases spanning the gap. CDR3 sequence: CASTDRSSYRYTF. The CDR3 region has the DNA TGTGCCAGCACTGACAGGTCGTCATATCGCTACACCTTC.

The CDR3 protein is CASSVTRQGNYGYTF. In DNA form, the CDR3 reads TGTGCCAGCAGTGTCACCCGACAGGGCAACTATGGCTACACCTTC. The chain is built from TRBV27 and TRBJ1-2; 7 bases are shared with TRBD1. Germline V lookup: CDR1 MNHEY, CDR2 SMNVEV (reference sequence). This CDR3 spans 15 amino acids. V shed 5 bases, J shed 2 bases, and the junction held 8 bases outside the gene matches.

This clone was seen a handful of times. V is TRBV5-1 and J is TRBJ2-1, with a tentative D call TRBD1 (6 bases). V lost 4 bases and J 2 bases, leaving 16 bases between the germline ends. Germline V gene data show CDR1 as SGHRS and CDR2 as YFSETQ. This CDR3 is built from 16 residues. CDR3 sequence: CASSLEEGGTYNEQFF. The CDR3 DNA sequence: TGCGCCAGCAGCCTGGAGGAAGGGGGTACCTACAATGAGCAGTTCTTC.

The chain couples TRBV7-9 to TRBJ2-3; D may be TRBD2 (5 bases). The CDR3 is 16 amino acids. V was pared by 6 bases and J by 4 bases, with 20 bases between. Germline V CDR1 and CDR2: SEHNR, FQNEAQ (reference sequence). DNA of the CDR3: TGTGCCAGCAGTCCTGGCGAGGGCTTAGTGGCAGATACGCAGTATTTT. Its translation is CASSPGEGLVADTQYF.

V and J are TRBV28 and TRBJ1-4, with D perhaps matching TRBD1 (6 bases). V lost 8 bases to trimming and J lost 0 bases, with 19 bases between them. There are 17 residues in the CDR3. Germline assignment: CDR1 MDHEN and CDR2 SYDVKM. The CDR3 bases are TGTGCCAGCCGCATTGGGGGGGGCGGTGCAACTAATGAAAAACTGTTTTTT. This codes for CASRIGGGGATNEKLFF.

The chain links TRBV6-1 to TRBJ1-2, with 7 bases that match TRBD1. The junction had 11 bases not matched to a gene; V was cut back by 5 bases and J by 8 bases. Germline loops: CDR1 MNHNS, CDR2 SASEGT. The CDR3 is made up of 14 amino acids. In DNA form, the CDR3 reads TGTGCCAGCAGTACCCGGGGGACAGTCCGGGGCTACACCTTC. Its protein is CASSTRGTVRGYTF.

The chain combines TRBV28 with TRBJ1-5; weak D call: TRBD1 (6 bases). This CDR3 has 12 residues. Trimming cost V 7 bases and J 11 bases, with 15 bases left between them. Per the germline V gene, CDR1 is MDHEN and CDR2 is SYDVKM. CDR3 sequence: CASTQGSQAQHF. CDR3 nucleotides: TGTGCCAGCACTCAGGGGTCCCAAGCCCAGCATTTT.

The table lists this clone with a count of one. The CDR3 region has the DNA TGTGCCAGCAGCTTGGTGGACTATCAAGAGACCCAGTACTTC. Its protein is CASSLVDYQETQYF. The chain combines TRBV5-4 with TRBJ2-5, with a weak D call TRBD2 (6 bases). CDR1 and CDR2 (germline): SGHNT, YYREEE (reference sequence). V gave up 0 bases and J gave up 2 bases, with 8 bases separating them. This CDR3 comprises 14 residues.

This chain links TRBV2 with TRBJ1-1; TRBD1 matches 7 bases. Germline V gives CDR1 SNHLY, CDR2 FYNNEI. The CDR3 runs 15 residues. V shed 9 bases and J 2 bases; nucleotides not matched to a gene: 12. Here the CDR3 reads CARRARGKGNTEAFF. CDR3 coding DNA: TGTGCCAGGCGAGCCAGGGGGAAGGGAAACACTGAAGCTTTCTTT. The whole variable domain, filled in from reference TRBV2 and TRBJ1-1, reads EPEVTQTPSHQVTQMGQEVILRCVPISNHLYFYWYRQILGQKVEFLVSFYNNEISEKSEIFDDQFSVERPDGSNFTLKIRSTKLEDSAMYFCARRARGKGNTEAFFGQGTRLTVV.

CDR3 coding DNA: TGTGCCAGCAAGGGGGGGGGTAGCTATGGCTACACCTTC. Translating it yields CASKGGGSYGYTF. This chain links TRBV6-5 with TRBJ1-2; a weak D match, TRBD1 (6 bases). Germline V gives CDR1 MNHEY, CDR2 SVGAGI. The germline V and J ends were trimmed by 7 bases and 4 bases, with 13 bases remaining between them. The CDR3 is made up of 13 amino acids.

This sequence joins TRBV7-2 and TRBJ2-1; TRBD2 aligns across 8 bases. CDR1 is SGHTA, CDR2 FQGNSA, per germline. The J segment lost 6 bases and the V segment lost 0 bases, leaving 1 base of the junction unmatched. The CDR3 covers 14 residues. CDR3 loop: CASSLAGLVNEQFF. The CDR3 region has the DNA TGTGCCAGCAGCTTAGCGGGACTAGTCAATGAGCAGTTCTTC.